This TCR beta chain came from a study of CD8+CD57+ T cells in acquired aplastic anemia. Study details: Recorded DNA amounts for sorted CD4+ and CD8+ cells had an average of approximately 3 ug. Study findings and constraints: Fewer than 35 sequences, all CD8+ CDR3, were shared between patients and controls.

V was pared by 5 bases and J by 1 base, with 9 bases between. Germline V gives CDR1 MRHNA, CDR2 SNTAGT. The CDR3 is 14 residues long. Genomic DNA, the template, was used for profiling of the TCR beta VDJ and CDR3. TCRdb reprocessed the reads with MiXCR, giving one entry per CDR3 protein. The data hold 150,000 to 200,000 distinct CDR3 sequences, with 64% observed a single time. Details on this clonotype: The antigen remains undetermined.

V and J are TRBV6-4 and TRBJ2-4, with D possibly called TRBD1 or TRBD2 (7 bases each). The specimen was sorted CD4+, CD8+, or CD8+CD57+ T cells (not recorded which) from PBMCs. This TCR came from a human donor with severe aplastic anemia or a healthy control (not recorded which). The CDR3 nucleotides read TGTGCCAGCAGTCAGGGGGGGGCCAAAAACATTCAGTACTTC. The encoded protein is CASSQGGAKNIQYF.